Here is one TCR beta chain with its context. Sequenced by immunoSEQ multiplex PCR; TCRdb stores in-frame clones only, minus some. The sample carries about 90,000 clones, 70% to 90% recorded once. These data come from a study of T cell responses to AZD1222 COVID-19 vaccine. CDR1 and CDR2 from the germline V gene are SGHVS and FNYEAQ. The CDR3 has 14 residues. V lost 7 bases to trimming and J lost 3 bases, with 15 bases between them. This sample comprised peripheral blood, obtained on day 0 of MenACWY control vaccination. V and J are TRBV7-6 and TRBJ1-1; possible D gene TRBD1, 6 bases. This receptor was identified in an adult in good health. The CDR3 region is CASKTQGPDTEAFF. CDR3 in DNA: TGTGCCAGCAAGACACAGGGACCCGACACTGAAGCTTTCTTT.